In its sample, the clone carrying this T cell receptor beta chain was seen many times. The germline gives CDR1 SGHTA, CDR2 FQGNSA. The CDR3 covers 13 residues. With V trimmed by 7 bases and J by 5 bases, 4 bases remained unmatched. This sample's time point: sample taken at primary tumor resection. Donation came from some 73 patients with untreated early-stage non-small cell lung cancer. Sequencing of whole RNA from tumor, nontumor lung or frozen PBMC involved no sorting. Every individual TCR cDNA molecule carried its own unique molecular identifier, which allowed correction of PCR and sequencing errors. From the 5' RACE reads, TCRdb called clonotypes with MiXCR, one entry per CDR3 protein. The sample contains approximately 49,000 distinct CDR3 sequences, under 6% of which appear only once. The entry originates in a study of spatial heterogeneity in lung cancer. In the study overall: The mean occurrence of each unique TCR and UMI combination in raw reads exceeded 9.5.

This sequence was found in a male donor with early-stage non-small cell lung cancer. This chain connects TRBV7-2 to TRBJ2-7; TRBD2 matches 11 bases. Source: PBMCs, taken at surgery. The CDR3 DNA reads as TGTGCCAGCAAACTAGCGGGAGCCCACGAGCAGTACTTC. Amino acid sequence: CASKLAGAHEQYF.